This T cell receptor beta chain was sequenced during a study of shared clonotypes between healthy human individuals. Study results and limitations: Clonotypes shared by all four sorted-subset donors had higher generation probabilities than non-shared clonotypes. An anticipated effect of sequencing depth on clonotype sharing among donors was recognized. Naive subsets generally had larger estimated richness than memory subsets.

Germline V gene data show CDR1 as LNHDA and CDR2 as SQIVND (reference sequence). The length of the CDR3 is 14 residues. V lost 6 bases and J lost 5; bases outside the gene matches: 7. Notes on this clone: Its target is unknown.

Naive CD4+ cells were CD45RA-selected; the remaining cells were memory. Sequenced by immunoSEQ multiplex PCR; TCRdb stores in-frame clones only, minus some. The sample shows about 1 million clones, approximately 68% of them seen only once. This sequence joins TRBV19 and TRBJ2-5; 9 bases fit TRBD1. The receptor was isolated from a man younger than 35 in good health. The specimen sequenced was memory CD4+ T cells sorted from blood. Subset meaning: CD45RA-negative fraction. In nucleotides, the CDR3 is TGTGCCAGTAGCGCAACAGGGGGCCGGGAGACCCAGTACTTC. Translation: CASSATGGRETQYF.